This T cell receptor (beta chain) appears in the sequencing data of a study of T cell clonality in common variable immunodeficiency. This clone was found many times. Its specificity is not known. Sequencing input was equivalent genomic DNA from CVID and controls. Repertoires were generated with immunoSEQ multiplex PCR, while TCRdb's copy carries only in-frame clones and drops some. This sample carries 40,000 to 65,000 clones, none of them present only once. General study points: CVID subjects shared fewer TCRbeta clones than healthy controls did. Patient heterogeneity in the CVID cohort limited correlations between repertoire features and clinical complications. TCRbeta clonality was increased in CVID versus healthy controls.

Sequenced: peripheral blood mononuclear cells. This clonotype was obtained from a person aged 18-69 years in good health.

The sequenced part of the CDR3 DNA is TGTGCCAGCAGCTTAGAAAGTGCAAGGACCGGGGAG. It encodes CASSLESARTGE. The complete CDR3 protein is CASSLESARTGELFF. V and J are TRBV7-9 and TRBJ2-2; D uncertain. The DNA ends 3 residues before the CDR3 does, and the rest of the CDR3 is filled in from the germline J gene. V dropped 1 base and J dropped 5 bases, with 11 bases sitting between them. CDR1 and CDR2 from the germline V gene are SEHNR and FQNEAQ (reference sequence). The CDR3 is made up of 15 amino acids. The whole variable domain, remainder taken from reference TRBV7-9 and TRBJ2-2, is DTGVSQNPRHKITKRGQNVTFRCDPISEHNRLYWYRQTLGQGPEFLTYFQNEAQLEKSRLLSDRFSAERPKGSFSTLEIQRTEQGDSAMYLCASSLESARTGELFFGEGSRLTVL.